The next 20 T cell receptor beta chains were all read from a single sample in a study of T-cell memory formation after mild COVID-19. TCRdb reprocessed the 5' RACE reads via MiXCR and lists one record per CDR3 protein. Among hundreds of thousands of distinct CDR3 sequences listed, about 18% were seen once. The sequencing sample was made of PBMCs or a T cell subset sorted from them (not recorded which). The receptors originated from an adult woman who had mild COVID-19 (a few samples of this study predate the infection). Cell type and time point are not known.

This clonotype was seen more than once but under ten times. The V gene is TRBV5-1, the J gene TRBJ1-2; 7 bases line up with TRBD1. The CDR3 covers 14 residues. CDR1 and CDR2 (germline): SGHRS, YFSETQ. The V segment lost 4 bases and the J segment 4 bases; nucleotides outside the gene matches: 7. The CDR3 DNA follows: TGCGCCAGCAGCCCGGGGACAGTCGTCTATGGCTACACCTTC. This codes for CASSPGTVVYGYTF.

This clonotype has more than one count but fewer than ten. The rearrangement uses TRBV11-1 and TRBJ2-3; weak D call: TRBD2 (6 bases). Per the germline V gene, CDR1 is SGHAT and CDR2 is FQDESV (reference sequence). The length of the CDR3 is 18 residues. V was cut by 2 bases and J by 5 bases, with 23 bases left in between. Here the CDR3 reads CASSLRPAGPNTRDTQYF. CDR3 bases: TGTGCCAGCAGCTTACGACCGGCGGGACCGAACACCAGAGATACGCAGTATTTT. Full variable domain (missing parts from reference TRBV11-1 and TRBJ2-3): EAEVAQSPRYKITEKSQAVAFWCDPISGHATLYWYRQILGQGPELLVQFQDESVVDDSQLPKDRFSAERLKGVDSTLKIQPAELGDSAMYLCASSLRPAGPNTRDTQYFGPGTRLTVL.

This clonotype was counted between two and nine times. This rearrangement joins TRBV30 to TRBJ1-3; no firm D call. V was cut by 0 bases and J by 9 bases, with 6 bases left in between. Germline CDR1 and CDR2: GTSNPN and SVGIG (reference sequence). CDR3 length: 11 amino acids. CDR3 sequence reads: CAWSVAGTIYF. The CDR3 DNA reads TGTGCCTGGAGTGTAGCGGGCACCATATATTTT. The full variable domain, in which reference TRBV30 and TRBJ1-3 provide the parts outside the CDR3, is SQTIHQWPATLVQPVGSPLSLECTVEGTSNPNLYWYRQAAGRGLQLLFYSVGIGQISSEVPQNLSASRPQDRQFILSSKKLLLSDSGFYLCAWSVAGTIYFGEGSWLTVV.

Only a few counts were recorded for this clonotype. The CDR3 nucleotides are TGTGCCAGCAGCGACGGAAGAACGGTGTTTTTT. Translating gives CASSDGRTVFF. This rearrangement joins TRBV12-3 or TRBV12-4 to TRBJ2-2; D ambiguous. This CDR3 comprises 11 residues. V lost 6 bases to trimming and J lost 15 bases, with 14 bases between them.

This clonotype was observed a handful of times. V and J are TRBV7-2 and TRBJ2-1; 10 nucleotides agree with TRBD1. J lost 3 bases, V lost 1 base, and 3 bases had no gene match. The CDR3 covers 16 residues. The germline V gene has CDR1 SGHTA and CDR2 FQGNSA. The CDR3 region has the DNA TGTGCCAGCAGCTTAGTTCGGACAGGGGGCTACAATGAGCAGTTCTTC. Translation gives CASSLVRTGGYNEQFF. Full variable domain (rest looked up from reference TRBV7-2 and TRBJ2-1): GAGVSQSPSNKVTEKGKDVELRCDPISGHTALYWYRQSLGQGLEFLIYFQGNSAPDKSGLPSDRFSAERTGGSVSTLTIQRTQQEDSAVYLCASSLVRTGGYNEQFFGPGTRLTVL.

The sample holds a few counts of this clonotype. CDR3 DNA sequence: TGCAGTGCTAGAGAAGGTGGACTAGCGGGGAAAAACATTCAGTACTTC. Its translation is CSAREGGLAGKNIQYF. The J gene is TRBJ2-4, the V gene TRBV20-1, with 12 bases aligning to TRBD2. The V gene end was trimmed by 0 bases and the J gene end by 4 bases; junction bases not matched to a gene: 4. CDR1 is DFQATT and CDR2 is SNEGSKA in the germline V gene (reference sequence). This CDR3 region has 16 residues.

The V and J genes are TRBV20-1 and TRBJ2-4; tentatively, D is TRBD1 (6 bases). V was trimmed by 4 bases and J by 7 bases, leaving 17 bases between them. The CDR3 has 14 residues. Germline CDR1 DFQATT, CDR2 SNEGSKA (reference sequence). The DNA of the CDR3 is TGCAGTGCTATGGCCAGCGGCAGGGGTAACATTCAGTACTTC. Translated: CSAMASGRGNIQYF.

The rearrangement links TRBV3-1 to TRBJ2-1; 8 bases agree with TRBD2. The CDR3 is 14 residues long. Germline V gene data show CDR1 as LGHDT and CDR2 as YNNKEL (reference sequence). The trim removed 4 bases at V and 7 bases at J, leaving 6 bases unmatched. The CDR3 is CASSPAGGRNEQFF. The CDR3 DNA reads TGTGCCAGCAGCCCAGCAGGCGGGAGGAATGAGCAGTTCTTC.

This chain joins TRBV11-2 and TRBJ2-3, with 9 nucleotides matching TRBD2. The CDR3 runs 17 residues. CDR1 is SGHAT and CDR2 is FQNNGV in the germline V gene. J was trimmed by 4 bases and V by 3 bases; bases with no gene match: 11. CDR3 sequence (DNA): TGTGCCAGCAGCTTCCACCCAGCGGGGGGCTCGGCAGATACGCAGTATTTT. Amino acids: CASSFHPAGGSADTQYF.

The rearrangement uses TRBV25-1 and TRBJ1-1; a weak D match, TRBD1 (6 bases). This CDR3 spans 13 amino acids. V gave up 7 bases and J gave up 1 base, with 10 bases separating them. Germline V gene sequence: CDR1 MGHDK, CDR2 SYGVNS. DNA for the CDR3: TGTGCCAGCACAAAAGGGGGGAACACTGAAGCTTTCTTT. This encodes CASTKGGNTEAFF.

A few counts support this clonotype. CDR3 amino acids: CASSLLEDNSYEQYF. The CDR3 region has the DNA TGTGCCAGCAGCCTCTTGGAGGACAACTCCTACGAGCAGTACTTC. The gene calls are TRBV4-2 and TRBJ2-7; either TRBD1 or TRBD2 may fit D (5 bases each). Germline V gene data show CDR1 as LGHNA and CDR2 as YNFKEQ. This CDR3 region has 15 residues. Trimming shortened V by 4 bases and J by 0 bases, and 13 bases separated the two germline ends.

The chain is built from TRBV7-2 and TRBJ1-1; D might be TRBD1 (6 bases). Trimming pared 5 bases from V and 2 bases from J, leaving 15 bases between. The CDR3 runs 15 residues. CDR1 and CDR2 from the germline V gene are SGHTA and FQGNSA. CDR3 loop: CASSPGRTDNTEAFF. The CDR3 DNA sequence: TGTGCCAGCAGCCCAGGCAGGACAGATAACACTGAAGCTTTCTTT.

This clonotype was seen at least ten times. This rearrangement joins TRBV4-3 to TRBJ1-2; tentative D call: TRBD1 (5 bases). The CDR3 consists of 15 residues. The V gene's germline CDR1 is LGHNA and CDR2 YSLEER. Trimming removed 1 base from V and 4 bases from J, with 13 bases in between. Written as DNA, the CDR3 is TGCGCCAGCAGCCAAGTTCTAGGGGTGATCTATGGCTACACCTTC. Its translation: CASSQVLGVIYGYTF.

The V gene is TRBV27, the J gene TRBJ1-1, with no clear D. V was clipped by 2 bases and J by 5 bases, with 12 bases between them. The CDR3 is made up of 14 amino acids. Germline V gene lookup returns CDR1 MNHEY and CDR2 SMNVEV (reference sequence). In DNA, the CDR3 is TGTGCCAGCAGTTTACTCGGGTCCAGGACTGAAGCTTTCTTT. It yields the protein CASSLLGSRTEAFF.

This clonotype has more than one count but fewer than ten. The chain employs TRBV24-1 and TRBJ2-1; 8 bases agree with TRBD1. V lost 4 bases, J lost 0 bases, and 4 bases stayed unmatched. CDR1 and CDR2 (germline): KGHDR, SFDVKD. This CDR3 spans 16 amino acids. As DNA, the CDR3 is TGTGCCACCAGTGACCTTGACAGGGGCTCCTACAATGAGCAGTTCTTC. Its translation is CATSDLDRGSYNEQFF.

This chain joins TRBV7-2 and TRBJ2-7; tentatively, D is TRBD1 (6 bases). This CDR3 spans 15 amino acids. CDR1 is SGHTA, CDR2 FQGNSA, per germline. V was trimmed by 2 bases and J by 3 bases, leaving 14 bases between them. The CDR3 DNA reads TGTGCCAGCAGCTTACCAGGGGACCCACGCTACGAGCAGTACTTC. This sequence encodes CASSLPGDPRYEQYF.

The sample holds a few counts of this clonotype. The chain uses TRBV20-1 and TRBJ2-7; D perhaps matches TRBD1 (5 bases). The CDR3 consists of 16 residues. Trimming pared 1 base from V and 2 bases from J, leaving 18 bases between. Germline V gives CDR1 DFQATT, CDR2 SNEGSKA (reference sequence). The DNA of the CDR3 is TGCAGTGCTAGAGCTCCCTCCAGGGTTAGGACCTACGAGCAGTACTTC. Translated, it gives CSARAPSRVRTYEQYF.

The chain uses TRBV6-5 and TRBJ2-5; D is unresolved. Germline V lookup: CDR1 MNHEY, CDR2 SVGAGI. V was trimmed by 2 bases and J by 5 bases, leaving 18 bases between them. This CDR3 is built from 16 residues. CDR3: CASSYTGVGVGETQYF. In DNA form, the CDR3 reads TGTGCCAGCAGTTACACTGGCGTCGGAGTCGGGGAGACCCAGTACTTC.

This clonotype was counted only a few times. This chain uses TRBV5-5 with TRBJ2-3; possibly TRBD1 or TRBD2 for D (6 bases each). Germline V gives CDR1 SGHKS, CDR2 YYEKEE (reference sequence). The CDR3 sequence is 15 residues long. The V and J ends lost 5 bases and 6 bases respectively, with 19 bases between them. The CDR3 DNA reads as TGTGCCAGCAGGGAAGGGGGACTTACGACGGATACGCAGTATTTT. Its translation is CASREGGLTTDTQYF.

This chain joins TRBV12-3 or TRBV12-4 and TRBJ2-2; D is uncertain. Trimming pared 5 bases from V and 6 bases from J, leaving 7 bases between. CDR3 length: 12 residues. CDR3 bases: TGTGCCAGCAGTCAACGCCCCGGGGAGCTGTTTTTT. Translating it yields CASSQRPGELFF.